The 32 T cell receptor beta chains below all came from one sample that was sequenced in a study of cytomegalovirus exposure and HLA in healthy donors. The PCR was carried out with 60 Vbeta primers and 13 Jbeta primers. The assay was immunoSEQ multiplex PCR, and TCRdb's table has in-frame clones only and misses some. Among under 200,000 clones, 65% to 70% were seen once, and the ten largest hold around 4%. Input material: PBMCs. These receptors all come from a woman between 18 and 30 years old in good health and CMV-seropositive.

A word on this clone: One end of the junction varies from germline; a read error may be responsible. V is TRBV6-4 and J is TRBJ2-1; 9 nucleotides match TRBD2. This CDR3 has 14 amino acids. The germline V gene encodes CDR1 MRHNA and CDR2 SNTAGT. CDR3 sequence: CASSDGTSNNERFF. In DNA, the CDR3 is TGTGCCAGCAGTGACGGGACTAGCAATAATGAGCGGTTCTTC.

This clone was observed a single time. V gene TRBV2 combines with J gene TRBJ2-7, with TRBD1 as a possible D gene (6 bases). V lost 5 bases and J 3 bases, leaving 14 bases between the germline ends. CDR3 length equals 14 residues. Germline loops: CDR1 SNHLY, CDR2 FYNNEI. Written as DNA, the CDR3 is TGTGCCAGCAGTTTCCAGGGGACAAACTACGAGCAGTACTTC. This sequence encodes CASSFQGTNYEQYF.

This chain joins TRBV7-8 and TRBJ1-3, with D perhaps matching TRBD1 (6 bases). CDR3 length: 17 residues. Trimming took 3 bases from V and 4 from J, leaving 19 bases between them. The germline V gene encodes CDR1 SGHVS and CDR2 FQNEAQ. The CDR3 here is CASSLLGPGELGNTIYF. CDR3 coding DNA: TGTGCCAGCAGCTTGCTAGGTCCAGGGGAATTGGGAAACACCATATATTTT.

The gene calls are TRBV15 and TRBJ1-4; D perhaps matches TRBD1 (6 bases). Germline CDR1 and CDR2: LNHNV and YYDKDF (reference sequence). The CDR3 runs to 15 residues. Trimming left V 0 bases short and J 8 bases short, with 13 bases between. The CDR3 reads CATSRDFRDREKLFF. CDR3 sequence (DNA): TGTGCCACCAGCAGAGACTTTCGTGACAGGGAAAAACTGTTTTTT.

The rearrangement joins TRBV7-9 to TRBJ1-1; D is unclear. The CDR3 loop spans 15 amino acids. Trimming pared 2 bases from V and 0 bases from J, leaving 10 bases between. Germline CDR1 and CDR2: SEHNR and FQNEAQ (reference sequence). The DNA for the CDR3 is TGTGCCAGCAGCTTAAGTGGTAGCGTGAACACTGAAGCTTTCTTT. Translated, it gives CASSLSGSVNTEAFF.

This clone has only a few counts. V usage is TRBV5-8 and J usage is TRBJ2-2, with 7 bases fitting TRBD2. The V gene end was trimmed by 1 base and the J gene end by 4 bases; junction bases not matched to a gene: 7. The CDR3 runs 16 residues. The V gene's germline CDR1 is SGHTS and CDR2 YDEGEE. The CDR3 region is CASSLPLSGFTGELFF. The CDR3 DNA reads as TGTGCCAGCAGCTTGCCCCTTAGCGGGTTCACCGGGGAGCTGTTTTTT.

The genes are TRBV5-1 and TRBJ2-1; 14 bases align to TRBD2. Losses at the gene ends were 4 bases for V and 8 bases for J; bases not matched to a gene: 8. Germline loops: CDR1 SGHRS, CDR2 YFSETQ. This CDR3 is 16 amino acids long. The CDR3 protein is CASSRTTSGRAYEQFF. CDR3 in DNA: TGCGCCAGCAGCCGAACGACTAGCGGGAGGGCTTATGAGCAGTTCTTC.

This rearrangement joins TRBV4-1 to TRBJ1-6, with TRBD1 matching over 9 bases. Looked up from germline, CDR1 is MGHRA and CDR2 is YSYEKL. Trimming took 2 bases from V and 10 from J; bases not matched to a gene: 6. CDR3 length: 15 residues. For the CDR3, the DNA is TGCGCCAGCAGCCAATCCGGGACAGGGACGTCACCCCTCCACTTT. It translates to CASSQSGTGTSPLHF.

V gene TRBV14 combines with J gene TRBJ2-7; possible D gene TRBD1, 5 bases. The germline V gene has CDR1 SGHDN and CDR2 FVKESK. This CDR3 has 13 residues. Trimming removed 0 bases from V and 4 bases from J, with 7 bases in between. CDR3 loop: CASSQETGYEQYF. In DNA, the CDR3 is TGTGCCAGCAGCCAAGAAACAGGATACGAGCAGTACTTC.

The chain carries TRBV7-9 and TRBJ2-7, with a weak D call TRBD1 (6 bases). The V end lost 4 bases, the J end lost 0 bases, and 22 bases lay between the germline ends. Germline V gives CDR1 SEHNR, CDR2 FQNEAQ (reference sequence). CDR3 length: 18 amino acids. The DNA of the CDR3 is TGTGCCAGCAGCTCAGGGGCAGGAAGGGGATGGGGCTCCTACGAGCAGTACTTC. As protein: CASSSGAGRGWGSYEQYF.

J is TRBJ1-5 and V is TRBV21-1; TRBD1, the D gene given by the table, was not confirmed from the DNA. TRBV21-1 is deemed a pseudogene. CDR3 length: 14 amino acids. As DNA, the CDR3 is TGTGCCAGCAGCGAGTCCAGGGGAAGGCAGCCCCAGCATTTT. As protein: CASSESRGRQPQHF.

V usage is TRBV6-6 and J usage is TRBJ2-5; TRBD2 aligns across 9 bases. TRBJ2-7 matches the DNA end more closely, so the J call is doubtful. Germline V lookup: CDR1 MNHNY, CDR2 SVGAGI (reference sequence). CDR3 length: 15 amino acids. DNA for the CDR3: TGTGCCAGCAGTCAATTTGTTAGCGGGAGCTACGAGCAGTACTTC. It specifies CASSQFVSGSYEQYF.

This clone was recorded a few times. Other nucleotide sequences from this sample produce the same CDR3. The CDR3 coding sequence is TGTGCCAGCAGCGAGAGGACAGGGGGTGGGTACGAGCAGTACTTC. Protein sequence: CASSERTGGGYEQYF. J is TRBJ2-7 and V is TRBV7-6, with 10 bases fitting TRBD1. Looked up from germline, CDR1 is SGHVS and CDR2 is FNYEAQ. V lost 5 bases, J lost 4 bases, and 8 bases stayed unmatched. The length of the CDR3 is 15 residues.

This rearrangement joins TRBV13 to TRBJ2-7, with D possibly matching TRBD1 (6 bases). This CDR3 is 16 amino acids long. Between the trimmed V and J ends, which lost 5 bases and 3 bases, there was a span of 20 bases. Germline V gene lookup returns CDR1 PRHDT and CDR2 FYEKMQ (reference sequence). DNA for the CDR3: TGTGCCAGCAGCCACCTGACAGCGAAGGGGGACTACGAGCAGTACTTC. It translates to CASSHLTAKGDYEQYF.

The chain employs TRBV27 and TRBJ1-5, with 7 bases identical to TRBD1. Germline trimming cut 8 bases from V and 11 bases from J; bases unmatched to any gene: 12. The CDR3 consists of 13 residues. Germline V gene sequence: CDR1 MNHEY, CDR2 SMNVEV (reference sequence). CDR3 amino acids: CASGRGGPAAQHF. The CDR3 nucleotides read TGTGCCAGCGGGAGAGGGGGCCCCGCGGCCCAGCATTTT.

The J gene is TRBJ2-1, the V gene TRBV6-4, with 10 positions matching TRBD2. V was clipped by 0 bases and J by 6 bases; unmatched bases: 5. The CDR3 runs to 16 residues. Germline CDR1 MRHNA, CDR2 SNTAGT. The CDR3 region is CASSDSSGGASNEQFF. The DNA of the CDR3 is TGTGCCAGCAGTGACTCGAGCGGGGGGGCCTCCAATGAGCAGTTCTTC.

A few counts support this clone. The genes are TRBV13 and TRBJ2-7, with 7 positions matching TRBD1. Germline V gene lookup returns CDR1 PRHDT and CDR2 FYEKMQ (reference sequence). Trimming removed 5 bases from V and 6 bases from J; junction bases left unmatched: 10. This CDR3 is built from 14 residues. The chain's CDR3 is CASSPDRRPTEQYF. Here the CDR3 DNA reads TGTGCCAGCAGCCCGGACAGGAGACCTACCGAGCAGTACTTC.

The genes are TRBV30 and TRBJ1-2; D is possibly TRBD1 (5 bases). The V end was cut by 4 bases, the J end by 5 bases, with 17 bases between. This CDR3 comprises 14 residues. CDR1 GTSNPN and CDR2 SVGIG come from the germline V gene (reference sequence). The CDR3 DNA reads TGTGCCTGGACCAGATCGGCAGGGCTTTATGGCTACACCTTC. Protein sequence: CAWTRSAGLYGYTF.

The V call is TRBV7-2, the J call TRBJ2-5; D is perhaps TRBD2 (6 bases). The CDR3 consists of 16 residues. The germline V and J ends were trimmed by 3 bases and 5 bases, with 19 bases remaining between them. Germline assignment: CDR1 SGHTA and CDR2 FQGNSA. CDR3 sequence: CASSLIPILAFETQYF. CDR3 bases: TGTGCCAGCAGCTTGATCCCGATACTAGCTTTTGAGACCCAGTACTTC. Using reference TRBV7-2 and TRBJ2-5 for the parts outside the CDR3, the full variable domain is GAGVSQSPSNKVTEKGKDVELRCDPISGHTALYWYRQSLGQGLEFLIYFQGNSAPDKSGLPSDRFSAERTGGSVSTLTIQRTQQEDSAVYLCASSLIPILAFETQYFGPGTRLLVL.

This chain joins TRBV4-2 and TRBJ2-1; 10 bases map to TRBD2. Germline lookup yields CDR1 LGHNA and CDR2 YNFKEQ. The CDR3 loop spans 17 amino acids. The J segment lost 3 bases and the V segment lost 4 bases, leaving 9 bases of the junction unmatched. The CDR3 here is CASSPGGGLANYNEQFF. The CDR3, as DNA: TGTGCCAGCAGCCCGGGGGGGGGACTAGCGAACTACAATGAGCAGTTCTTC.

The sample holds a few counts of this clone. The chain recombines TRBV5-1 with TRBJ2-3; 11 bases align to TRBD2. The CDR3 sequence is 15 residues long. Trimming cost V 4 bases and J 6 bases; bases outside gene matches: 7. CDR1 and CDR2 from the germline V gene are SGHRS and YFSETQ. The DNA for the CDR3 is TGCGCCAGCAGCCTCCCTCTAGCGGGAGGTGATACGCAGTATTTT. It translates to CASSLPLAGGDTQYF.

This clone appeared a few times. V is TRBV30 and J is TRBJ1-1; TRBD1 matches 11 bases. Trimming cost V 8 bases and J 4 bases; bases outside gene matches: 3. Germline loops: CDR1 GTSNPN, CDR2 SVGIG (reference sequence). The CDR3 spans 12 residues. In DNA, the CDR3 is TGTGCCGGGGGACAGGGGGGCACTGAAGCTTTCTTT. It codes for CAGGQGGTEAFF.

The CDR3 loop reads CASSMSRNEQFF. CDR3 coding DNA: TGTGCCAGCAGCATGTCGCGTAATGAGCAGTTCTTC. The rearrangement joins TRBV7-9 to TRBJ2-1, with D hard to call. Looked up from germline, CDR1 is SEHNR and CDR2 is FQNEAQ (reference sequence). The CDR3 totals 12 residues. Deletions cut 5 bases from V and 7 bases from J, with 9 bases between.

The chain uses TRBV19 and TRBJ1-1; D may be TRBD1 (5 bases). The CDR3 has 15 residues. Trimming took off 4 bases at V and 3 bases at J, with 15 bases between the two ends. Germline assignment: CDR1 LNHDA and CDR2 SQIVND (reference sequence). DNA for the CDR3: TGTGCCAGTAGTACCGGCCGCGGGGGATACACTGAAGCTTTCTTT. Protein: CASSTGRGGYTEAFF.

This chain joins TRBV7-9 and TRBJ2-7; unclear D gene. The CDR3 loop spans 13 amino acids. The germline V and J ends were trimmed by 0 bases and 3 bases, with 6 bases remaining between them. Germline V gives CDR1 SEHNR, CDR2 FQNEAQ (reference sequence). The CDR3 reads CASSLASRYEQYF. CDR3 in DNA: TGTGCCAGCAGCTTAGCTTCCCGCTACGAGCAGTACTTC.

This chain links TRBV27 with TRBJ1-1, with 7 bases matching TRBD1. J lost 2 bases, V lost 5 bases, and 8 bases had no gene match. Looked up from germline, CDR1 is MNHEY and CDR2 is SMNVEV (reference sequence). The CDR3 is 15 residues long. The CDR3 nucleotides are TGTGCCAGCAGTAGGAAGACAGGGATAAACACTGAAGCTTTCTTT. This translates into CASSRKTGINTEAFF.

The chain combines TRBV7-8 with TRBJ1-1; D possibly corresponds to TRBD1 (5 bases). The germline V gene encodes CDR1 SGHVS and CDR2 FQNEAQ. This CDR3 contains 13 residues. With 5 bases removed from V and 7 bases from J, the gap between germline ends came to 14 bases. CDR3 bases: TGTGCCAGCAGCGAAGGGGCGAACCGTGAAGCTTTCTTT. Translating gives CASSEGANREAFF.

This sequence joins TRBV27 and TRBJ1-3; TRBD1 is a possible D gene (6 bases). Germline V gene lookup returns CDR1 MNHEY and CDR2 SMNVEV (reference sequence). The ends were cut back, 6 bases at V and 2 bases at J, with 11 bases in the middle. The CDR3 consists of 14 residues. This chain's CDR3 is CASRQNRAGNTIYF. The CDR3 DNA reads TGTGCCAGCAGACAGAACAGGGCTGGAAACACCATATATTTT.

This chain uses TRBV7-9 with TRBJ1-4, with D uncertain. V dropped 3 bases and J dropped 7 bases, with 3 bases sitting between them. Looked up from germline, CDR1 is SEHNR and CDR2 is FQNEAQ (reference sequence). This CDR3 contains 11 residues. The CDR3 DNA follows: TGTGCCAGCAGCTTCGGTGAAAAACTGTTTTTT. Residues: CASSFGEKLFF.

This chain connects TRBV18 to TRBJ2-1; the D gene is possibly TRBD1 (6 bases). Trimming stripped 5 bases from V and 8 bases from J, with 16 bases between. The germline V gene has CDR1 KGHSH and CDR2 LQKENI. This CDR3 has 14 amino acids. The chain's CDR3 is CASSASRGRHEQFF. Written as DNA, the CDR3 is TGTGCCAGCTCAGCTAGCAGGGGTAGGCATGAGCAGTTCTTC.

The chain combines TRBV4-1 with TRBJ2-5; possible D gene TRBD2, 5 bases. The DNA end lines up better with TRBJ2-7; the J call may be wrong. Germline CDR1 and CDR2: MGHRA and YSYEKL. The CDR3 totals 14 residues. CDR3 DNA: TGCGCCAGCAGTCGGGAACTCAGTTCCTACGAGCAGTACTTC. Translation: CASSRELSSYEQYF.

This clone was observed a handful of times. V is TRBV9 and J is TRBJ1-1; D not certain. Germline values: CDR1 SGDLS, CDR2 YYNGEE. CDR3 length: 12 residues. With 3 bases removed from V and 1 base from J, the gap between germline ends came to 4 bases. The CDR3 DNA reads as TGTGCCAGCAGCGCCTGGAACACTGAAGCTTTCTTT. It yields the protein CASSAWNTEAFF.